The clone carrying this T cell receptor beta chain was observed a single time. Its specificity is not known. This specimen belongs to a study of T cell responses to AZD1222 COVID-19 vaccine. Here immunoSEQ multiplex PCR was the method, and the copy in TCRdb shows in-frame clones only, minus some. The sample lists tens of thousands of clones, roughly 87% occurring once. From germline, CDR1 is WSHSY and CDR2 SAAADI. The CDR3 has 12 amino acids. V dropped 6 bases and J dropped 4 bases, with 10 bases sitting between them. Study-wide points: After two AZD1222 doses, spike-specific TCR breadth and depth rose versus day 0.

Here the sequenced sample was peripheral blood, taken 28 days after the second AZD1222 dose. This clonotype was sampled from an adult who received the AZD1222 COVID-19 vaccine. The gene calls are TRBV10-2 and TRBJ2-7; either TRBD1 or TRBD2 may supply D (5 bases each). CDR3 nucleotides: TGCGCCAGCAGAGAGGGACCATACGAGCAGTACTTC. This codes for CASREGPYEQYF.